This T cell receptor (beta chain) was sequenced for a study of blood T cell repertoires in COVID-19. Study context: Donors in the United States, Italy and Spain gave samples during acute or convalescent COVID-19. Sources were T cells, B-cell-depleted T cells, or PBMCs; the material itself was cDNA or gDNA.

This CDR3 comprises 12 residues. The V gene's germline CDR1 is MNHEY and CDR2 SVGAGI. V was trimmed by 7 bases and J by 4 bases, leaving 8 bases between them. Original processing methods: Using reference gene primer amplification, nucleated cell counts were estimated. This table comes from immunoSEQ multiplex PCR, and its TCRdb copy is limited to in-frame clones, with some not included. The DNA gave D and trimming, while V, J and clone size come from that table. The sample yields roughly 68,000 clones, roughly 83% seen once. This clone showed up just a few times. This clonotype was obtained from a woman of 80 years or more with acute or convalescent COVID-19. The J gene is TRBJ1-5, the V gene TRBV6-5; D is uncertain. Input material: peripheral blood. CDR3 sequence (DNA): TGTGCCAGCAAGAGCCCTAATCAGCCCCAGCATTTT. Protein: CASKSPNQPQHF.